The clone carrying this T cell receptor beta chain was counted once. No antigen is known for it. The CDR3 contains 15 residues. V was shortened by 3 bases and J by 5 bases, with 16 bases between the two germline ends. Germline V gene lookup returns CDR1 SGHTA and CDR2 FQGNSA. This entry is derived from a study of post-analysis software for immune sequencing data. Study background: Relapsing-remitting, secondary progressive and progressive-relapsing multiple sclerosis were all included among the disease courses. Points from the study as a whole: Patients used five TRBV segments, including TRBV5-6, TRBV5-1 and TRBV20-1, more often than controls. Strong same-batch co-clustering of samples appeared with F measure clustering.

Unique molecular identifiers tagged the TCR beta cDNA libraries. Some 500,000 cDNA molecules were obtained per 1 to 10 million input T cells. One entry per CDR3 protein results from TCRdb running MiXCR on the PCR reads. Among hundreds of thousands of distinct CDR3 sequences listed, approximately 59% were seen once. This receptor was obtained from a girl aged 2 to 9 with multiple sclerosis. The sample comprised blood. The V gene is TRBV7-2, the J gene TRBJ2-5; D uncertain. CDR3 loop: CASSFRGPSGETQYF. In DNA form, the CDR3 reads TGTGCCAGCAGCTTCAGAGGACCATCCGGGGAGACCCAGTACTTC.